A single TCR beta chain is shown here with its context. What it recognizes is unknown. The sample comes from a study of response to subunit inactivated influenza vaccine. Study conclusions and caveats: T cells newly recruited by each seasonal influenza vaccination are few, the authors suggested.

The V gene's germline CDR1 is KGHSH and CDR2 LQKENI. Trimming removed 0 bases from V and 5 bases from J; junction bases left unmatched: 7. CDR3 length: 17 amino acids. TCRdb reprocessed the RT-PCR reads via MiXCR and lists one record per CDR3 protein. Of 450,000 to 550,000 distinct CDR3 sequences listed, 25% are singletons. The chain couples TRBV18 to TRBJ2-7; 13 bases map to TRBD2. The sequence was collected from a man over 45 who received an inactivated influenza vaccine. The material was CD4+ T cells sorted from PBMCs, obtained less than 6 days after vaccination. The CDR3 DNA sequence: TGTGCCAGCTCACCACCCGGACTCGGGACTAGCGGGGACGAGCAGTACTTC. Translation: CASSPPGLGTSGDEQYF.